Listed below are T cell receptor beta chains from one sample, sequenced in a study of T-cell memory formation after mild COVID-19. TCRdb reanalysed the 5' RACE reads using MiXCR and keeps one entry per CDR3 protein. Among 210,000 or so distinct CDR3 sequences listed, approximately 30% were seen once. Sequencing was done on a sample of PBMCs or a T cell subset sorted from them (not recorded which). These receptors were taken from an adult woman who had mild COVID-19 (a few samples of this study predate the infection). Cell type and time point are not known. Each CDR3 is given with its conserved first and last residue. The D gene is left open where the match is weak. Size is omitted from some rows. Given values are once, few, many or a class for expanded clones.

V gene: TRBV5-6; D gene: TRBD1; clone size: NA; CDR3 protein: CASSWGTAEQYF
V gene: TRBV4-1; D gene: NA; clone size: few; CDR3 protein: CASSQPGLGTDTQYF
V gene: TRBV6-1; D gene: TRBD1; clone size: NA; CDR3 protein: CASSRDRVYEQYF
V gene: TRBV19; D gene: TRBD1; clone size: NA; CDR3 protein: CASRKGASEAFF
V gene: TRBV7-2; D gene: TRBD1; clone size: NA; CDR3 protein: CASSLAPGQANYGYTF
V gene: TRBV30; D gene: NA; clone size: few; CDR3 protein: CAWSVRGYGSPLHF
V gene: TRBV10-3; D gene: NA; clone size: few; CDR3 protein: CAISNPGRASPHEQYF
V gene: TRBV21-1; D gene: NA; clone size: NA; CDR3 protein: CASSNSQVENYGYTF
V gene: TRBV9; D gene: NA; clone size: NA; CDR3 protein: CASSENFFPRNQPQHF
V gene: TRBV5-4; D gene: NA; clone size: NA; CDR3 protein: CASSLGPDTDTQYF
V gene: TRBV20-1; D gene: TRBD2; clone size: NA; CDR3 protein: CSAPDWAGVVNEQFF
V gene: TRBV4-1; D gene: TRBD2; clone size: few; CDR3 protein: CASSQEAGGTYEQYF
V gene: TRBV24-1; D gene: NA; clone size: NA; CDR3 protein: CATSDLQNEQFF
V gene: TRBV7-3; D gene: TRBD1; clone size: few; CDR3 protein: CASSDAGGYNEQFF
V gene: TRBV27; D gene: TRBD1; clone size: few; CDR3 protein: CASSLGLDRGRGGYTF
V gene: TRBV6-2/TRBV6-3; D gene: NA; clone size: few; CDR3 protein: CASSTRAVVDTQYF
V gene: TRBV18; D gene: NA; clone size: few; CDR3 protein: CASSPLGGTWDIQYF
V gene: TRBV19; D gene: NA; clone size: NA; CDR3 protein: CASSIGPGTADTQYF
V gene: TRBV20-1; D gene: NA; clone size: NA; CDR3 protein: CSAPGRGSRELFF
V gene: TRBV15; D gene: TRBD1; clone size: NA; CDR3 protein: CATSRTGESNQPQHF
V gene: TRBV12-3/TRBV12-4; D gene: TRBD2; clone size: few; CDR3 protein: CASSLTSGSLSEQFF
V gene: TRBV29-1; D gene: TRBD1; clone size: few; CDR3 protein: CSADRGMNTEAFF
V gene: TRBV2; D gene: NA; clone size: NA; CDR3 protein: CASSSDPGTNSPLHF
V gene: TRBV18; D gene: NA; clone size: NA; CDR3 protein: CASSPPRETQYF
V gene: TRBV19; D gene: NA; clone size: few; CDR3 protein: CASSIAPQSSYEQYF
V gene: TRBV5-1; D gene: TRBD1; clone size: NA; CDR3 protein: CASSPVTGGGISYGYTF
V gene: TRBV20-1; D gene: TRBD1; clone size: few; CDR3 protein: CSAPRQGIYEQYF
V gene: TRBV29-1; D gene: TRBD1; clone size: NA; CDR3 protein: CSVKQGLNTEAFF
V gene: TRBV29-1; D gene: NA; clone size: few; CDR3 protein: CSVGQPNTGELFF
V gene: TRBV7-8; D gene: TRBD2; clone size: few; CDR3 protein: CASSFGTSVLISQFF
V gene: TRBV12-3/TRBV12-4; D gene: NA; clone size: NA; CDR3 protein: CASRSTGPEQFF
V gene: TRBV7-2; D gene: NA; clone size: NA; CDR3 protein: CASSSTGLRGGDTEAFF
V gene: TRBV30; D gene: TRBD1; clone size: few; CDR3 protein: CAWSRQGASGYTF
V gene: TRBV25-1; D gene: TRBD1; clone size: NA; CDR3 protein: CASSRTGGTYEQYF
V gene: TRBV7-9; D gene: NA; clone size: NA; CDR3 protein: CASSPGIFGGYTF
V gene: TRBV30; D gene: NA; clone size: NA; CDR3 protein: CAWSTLSGKGEGKLFF
V gene: TRBV7-2; D gene: TRBD1; clone size: NA; CDR3 protein: CASSSQGARGYTF
V gene: TRBV4-1; D gene: NA; clone size: NA; CDR3 protein: CASSQAFGQTPPEQFF
V gene: TRBV11-2; D gene: NA; clone size: NA; CDR3 protein: CASSLDSRGFSYEQYF
V gene: TRBV20-1; D gene: TRBD1; clone size: few; CDR3 protein: CSADPGQSNQPQHF
V gene: TRBV7-3; D gene: TRBD2; clone size: few; CDR3 protein: CASSLTSGGRADNEQFF
V gene: TRBV29-1; D gene: TRBD2; clone size: few; CDR3 protein: CSVGLGRDQEQYF
V gene: TRBV5-6; D gene: TRBD1; clone size: once; CDR3 protein: CASSLLSGGEQFF
V gene: TRBV6-2/TRBV6-3; D gene: TRBD1; clone size: NA; CDR3 protein: CASESGGIQLINQPQHF
V gene: TRBV4-1; D gene: TRBD1; clone size: NA; CDR3 protein: CASSLYRGLKAYEQYF
V gene: TRBV10-3; D gene: NA; clone size: NA; CDR3 protein: CAIRPDRTNYGYTF
V gene: TRBV6-2/TRBV6-3; D gene: TRBD2; clone size: few; CDR3 protein: CASTRSGTDTGELFF
V gene: TRBV6-4; D gene: NA; clone size: few; CDR3 protein: CASGRPTARSSYNEQFF
V gene: TRBV14; D gene: TRBD1; clone size: NA; CDR3 protein: CASSYRDRVRGSYNEQFF
V gene: TRBV20-1; D gene: NA; clone size: once; CDR3 protein: CSAGGRARGTIYF
V gene: TRBV5-1; D gene: TRBD1; clone size: NA; CDR3 protein: CASTRTGGDGYTF
V gene: TRBV25-1; D gene: NA; clone size: NA; CDR3 protein: CASSDSGPQPQHF
V gene: TRBV24-1; D gene: NA; clone size: few; CDR3 protein: CATSDFGGRHEQFF
V gene: TRBV7-9; D gene: NA; clone size: few; CDR3 protein: CASSAVGVANYGYTF
V gene: TRBV12-3/TRBV12-4; D gene: NA; clone size: NA; CDR3 protein: CASILGAGSSGNTIYF
V gene: TRBV29-1; D gene: NA; clone size: NA; CDR3 protein: CSVEQPGGYTF
V gene: TRBV7-2; D gene: NA; clone size: NA; CDR3 protein: CASSRERKGEQFF
V gene: TRBV27; D gene: TRBD2; clone size: few; CDR3 protein: CASSLGASGYTVKQFF